Sequencing of this TCR beta chain was carried out in a study of shared clonotypes between healthy human individuals. In the study overall: In total, the donors were two women and a few men aged 18 to 49.

The CDR3 covers 14 residues. The germline V and J ends were trimmed by 2 bases and 6 bases, with 14 bases remaining between them. CDR1 GTSNPN and CDR2 SVGIG come from the germline V gene (reference sequence). Healthy and HIV-negative, the adult donors had no recent acute infections or vaccinations. Study findings and constraints: Researchers sampled only blood; tissue repertoires likely differ.

Concerning this clone itself: Its antigen remains unidentified.

The DNA input per sorted-subset replicate PCR was 150 to 200 ng, corresponding to some 30,000 T cell genomes. Profiled with immunoSEQ multiplex PCR; TCRdb holds only in-frame clones, not every one. The table includes 950,000 to 1,100,000 clones, about 80% detected once. The sequenced sample consisted of memory CD4+ T cells from PBMCs. Subset here: CD45RA-negative fraction. The receptor's source is a man between 18 and 29 years old in good health. Some clones in this sample may be carry-over from other donors' samples. This chain uses TRBV30 with TRBJ1-5, with D possibly matching TRBD1 (5 bases). As DNA, the CDR3 is TGTGCCTGGAGTAGGAATCAGGGACTTCAGCCCCAGCATTTT. As protein: CAWSRNQGLQPQHF.